This T cell receptor beta chain was captured by sequencing in a study of cytotoxic CD8 clonotypes in ibrutinib-treated CLL. Investigators sought sequencing depths of between 1 in 200,000 and 1 in 1 million T cells. Here immunoSEQ multiplex PCR was the method, and the copy in TCRdb shows in-frame clones only, minus some. Altogether nearly 300,000 clones are present, roughly 76% being singletons, with the ten largest covering about 6%. V lost 8 bases and J lost 2; bases outside the gene matches: 4. This CDR3 is built from 12 residues. Germline CDR1 and CDR2: SQVTM and ANQGSEA. Study-level points and caveats: Public clonotypes, an uncommon group, contracted or remained stable on treatment.

Comment on this clone: Its antigen is still unknown.

This receptor was taken from a human donor with chronic lymphocytic leukemia. The chain is built from TRBV29-1 and TRBJ2-7, with TRBD1 identical over 9 bases. The source material was PBMCs, sampled at disease progression, from a patient treated with ibrutinib. CDR3 bases: TGCAGCATTCGACAGGGGGCCTACGAGCAGTACTTC. It yields the protein CSIRQGAYEQYF.